This T cell receptor (beta chain) emerged from a study of T cells in Graves' hyperthyroidism and ophthalmopathy. The source material, RNA transcripts, was used to amplify TCR beta CDR3 regions. HTBI primers were the set used in a first-round RT-PCR of the TCR CDR3. One entry per CDR3 protein, called by TCRdb with MiXCR from the multiplex PCR reads. The top ten clones hold around 15% of a sample with roughly 720,000 distinct CDR3 sequences, roughly 17% of them seen once. This clonotype appeared a few times. Germline V gene lookup returns CDR1 SGHRS and CDR2 YFSETQ. V dropped 5 bases and J dropped 0; count of bases not matched to a gene: 1. The CDR3 spans 14 residues.

This TCR was sampled from a man in his fifties or sixties with Graves' hyperthyroidism. The rearrangement links TRBV5-1 to TRBJ2-3; 9 nucleotides match TRBD2. The sample taken for sequencing was blood. The DNA of the CDR3 is TGCGCCAGCAGGCGGGAGGGGAGCACAGATACGCAGTATTTT. As protein: CASRREGSTDTQYF.